The T cell receptor (beta chain) under discussion was sequenced for a study of blood T cell repertoires in COVID-19. Study-level background: Both acute and convalescent COVID-19 samples were obtained from the United States, Italy and Spain. The cDNA or gDNA used as material had been derived from T cells, B-cell-depleted T cells, or PBMCs.

Per the study methods: From reference gene primer amplification, estimates of nucleated cell counts were derived. Assay used: immunoSEQ multiplex PCR; TCRdb lists only in-frame clones, some missing. V and J calls and clone size come straight from that table; D and trimming were deduced from the DNA. The sample holds 25,000 to 35,000 clones, approximately 86% seen once. The V gene's germline CDR1 is SGHRS and CDR2 YFSETQ. CDR3 size: 14 residues. Trimming took off 0 bases at V and 5 bases at J, with 8 bases between the two ends. The rearrangement uses TRBV5-1 and TRBJ1-4, with D perhaps TRBD1 (5 bases). The receptor was isolated from a man aged 60 to 69 with active COVID-19. Material for sequencing was peripheral blood. The CDR3 DNA follows: TGCGCCAGCAGCTTGGGACAGCAGAATGAAAAACTGTTTTTT. This codes for CASSLGQQNEKLFF. The full variable domain, with the rest looked up from reference TRBV5-1 and TRBJ1-4, is KAGVTQTPRYLIKTRGQQVTLSCSPISGHRSVSWYQQTPGQGLQFLFEYFSETQRNKGNFPGRFSGRQFSNSRSEMNVSTLELGDSALYLCASSLGQQNEKLFFGSGTQLSVL.